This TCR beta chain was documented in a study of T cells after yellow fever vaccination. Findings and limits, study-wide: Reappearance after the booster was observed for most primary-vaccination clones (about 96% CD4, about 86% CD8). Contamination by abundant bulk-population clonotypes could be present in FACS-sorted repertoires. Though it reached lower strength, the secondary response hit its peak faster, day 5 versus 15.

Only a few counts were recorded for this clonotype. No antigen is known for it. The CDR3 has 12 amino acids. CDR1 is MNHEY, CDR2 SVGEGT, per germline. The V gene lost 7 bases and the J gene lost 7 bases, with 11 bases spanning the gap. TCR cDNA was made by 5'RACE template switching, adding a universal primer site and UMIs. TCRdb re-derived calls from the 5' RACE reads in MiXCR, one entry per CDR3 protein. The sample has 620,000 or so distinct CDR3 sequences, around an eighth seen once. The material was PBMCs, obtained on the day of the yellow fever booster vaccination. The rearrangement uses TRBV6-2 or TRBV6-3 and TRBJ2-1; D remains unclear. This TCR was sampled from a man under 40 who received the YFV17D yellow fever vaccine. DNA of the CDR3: TGTGCCAGCAACGGTGAGAGGAATGAGCAGTTCTTC. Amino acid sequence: CASNGERNEQFF.